One and the same sample provided the 18 T cell receptor beta chains below, sequenced in a study of CD8+ T cells in alopecia areata. cDNA reverse transcribed from extracted RNA served as the sequencing template. Data came from immunoSEQ multiplex PCR; TCRdb stores just in-frame clones and leaves some out. This sample has under 200,000 clones; 55% to 75% occur once, and the top ten carry around 0.91%. This sample's treatment: oral pan-JAK inhibitor, 5-10 mg twice daily. The sequencing used CD4+ T cells sorted from blood, collected at week 4, from a patient treated with tofacitinib. All receptors come from a human donor with alopecia areata.

The V and J genes are TRBV7-2 and TRBJ2-3, with D uncertain. The CDR3 length is 15 residues. CDR1 and CDR2 from the germline V gene are SGHTA and FQGNSA. Trimming took 4 bases from V and 3 from J, leaving 14 bases between them. The CDR3 nucleotides read TGTGCCAGCAGCTCCGACGGTACGGCAACAGATACGCAGTATTTT. This codes for CASSSDGTATDTQYF.

V gene TRBV9 combines with J gene TRBJ2-3; 8 positions match TRBD1. CDR1 is SGDLS, CDR2 YYNGEE, per germline. The CDR3 runs 16 residues. The V gene end was trimmed by 0 bases and the J gene end by 5 bases; junction bases not matched to a gene: 8. The DNA of the CDR3 is TGTGCCAGCAGCGTAGGTCCAGGGGGCCGTGGAGATACGCAGTATTTT. Its translation: CASSVGPGGRGDTQYF.

The chain carries TRBV19 and TRBJ2-5, with 8 bases fitting TRBD1. J lost 4 bases, V lost 6 bases, and 7 bases had no gene match. Germline V gene lookup returns CDR1 LNHDA and CDR2 SQIVND (reference sequence). The CDR3 runs 14 residues. Here the CDR3 reads CASRKDRARETQYF. Written as DNA, the CDR3 is TGTGCCAGTAGAAAGGACAGGGCCCGAGAGACCCAGTACTTC.

This clone has only a few counts. The CDR3: CASRRFDTEAFF. CDR3 sequence (DNA): TGTGCCAGCAGGAGATTCGACACTGAAGCTTTCTTT. This sequence joins TRBV6-5 and TRBJ1-1, with D unresolved. The CDR3 sequence is 12 residues long. V was clipped by 6 bases and J by 3 bases, with 8 bases between them. Germline V CDR1 and CDR2: MNHEY, SVGAGI.

The chain links TRBV6-5 to TRBJ1-2; TRBD1 is a possible D gene (5 bases). The CDR3 is made up of 13 amino acids. Trimming pared 4 bases from V and 2 bases from J, leaving 8 bases between. CDR1 MNHEY and CDR2 SVGAGI come from the germline V gene. The CDR3 sequence: CASSSRENYGYTF. As DNA, the CDR3 is TGTGCCAGCAGTTCCAGGGAGAACTATGGCTACACCTTC.

This sequence joins TRBV30 and TRBJ2-2; a weak D match, TRBD2 (6 bases). Germline CDR1 is GTSNPN and CDR2 is SVGIG (reference sequence). V lost 0 bases and J lost 6, with 14 bases in between. This CDR3 is 15 amino acids long. The DNA of the CDR3 is TGTGCCTGGAGTGTGGTCCGGGGAGGCGCCGGGGAGCTGTTTTTT. It codes for CAWSVVRGGAGELFF.

This rearrangement joins TRBV29-1 to TRBJ2-3; 11 nucleotides match TRBD2. The CDR3 totals 15 residues. Germline V CDR1 and CDR2: SQVTM, ANQGSEA. Unmatched junction bases numbered 9, after V lost 6 bases and J lost 4 bases. Here the CDR3 DNA reads TGCAGCGTGGTCTCCGGGACTAGCGGACCAGATACGCAGTATTTT. Protein product: CSVVSGTSGPDTQYF.

A remark on this clone: Additional DNA sequences in this sample encode the identical CDR3. J is TRBJ1-5 and V is TRBV29-1, with 9 nucleotides matching TRBD1. The V segment lost 6 bases and the J segment 1 base; nucleotides outside the gene matches: 1. The germline V gene has CDR1 SQVTM and CDR2 ANQGSEA. CDR3 size: 13 residues. CDR3 coding DNA: TGCAGCGTGGGACAGGGAAGCAATCAGCCCCAGCATTTT. It is translated as CSVGQGSNQPQHF.

The CDR3 DNA reads TGCGCCAGCAGCCAAGTCCCAGGGGGCTACGTCGAGCAGTACTTC. It specifies CASSQVPGGYVEQYF. V usage is TRBV4-3 and J usage is TRBJ2-7; 8 bases agree with TRBD1. The V gene end was trimmed by 1 base and the J gene end by 6 bases; junction bases not matched to a gene: 8. There are 15 residues in the CDR3. Germline V lookup: CDR1 LGHNA, CDR2 YSLEER.

In its sample, this clone was seen once. The same CDR3 also results from other DNA sequences found in this sample. J is TRBJ2-3 and V is TRBV29-1; possible D gene TRBD2, 6 bases. The germline V and J ends were trimmed by 3 bases and 6 bases, with 7 bases remaining between them. This CDR3 spans 11 amino acids. The V gene's germline CDR1 is SQVTM and CDR2 ANQGSEA. The CDR3 sequence: CSVDRGDTQYF. The DNA for the CDR3 is TGCAGCGTTGACCGGGGGGATACGCAGTATTTT.

This chain links TRBV30 with TRBJ1-5, with unresolved D. Germline V gene sequence: CDR1 GTSNPN, CDR2 SVGIG (reference sequence). V was clipped by 2 bases and J by 7 bases, with 12 bases between them. CDR3 length: 13 residues. The chain's CDR3 is CAWSFEGTQPQHF. CDR3 nucleotides: TGTGCCTGGAGTTTCGAAGGAACCCAGCCCCAGCATTTT.

The rearrangement links TRBV2 to TRBJ2-7; D gene ambiguous. Trimming took 2 bases from V and 3 from J, leaving 11 bases between them. The CDR3 length is 14 residues. CDR1 is SNHLY and CDR2 is FYNNEI in the germline V gene. CDR3 in DNA: TGTGCCAGCAGTGAAATTGACGGATACTACGAGCAGTACTTC. Its translation: CASSEIDGYYEQYF.

This chain connects TRBV29-1 to TRBJ2-3; TRBD2 is a possible D gene (5 bases). The CDR3 is 12 residues long. The germline V and J ends were trimmed by 6 bases and 3 bases, with 10 bases remaining between them. Germline loops: CDR1 SQVTM, CDR2 ANQGSEA. As DNA, the CDR3 is TGCAGCGTCATCCCGGGGACAGATACGCAGTATTTT. Its protein is CSVIPGTDTQYF.

The chain recombines TRBV2 with TRBJ2-3, with 10 bases aligning to TRBD2. The CDR3 extends over 16 amino acids. The trim removed 5 bases at V and 3 bases at J, leaving 8 bases unmatched. Germline CDR1 and CDR2: SNHLY and FYNNEI. The CDR3 sequence is CASSPRTSGLTDTQYF. Written as DNA, the CDR3 is TGTGCCAGCAGTCCCCGGACTAGCGGTCTAACAGATACGCAGTATTTT.

The chain is built from TRBV7-2 and TRBJ2-7; D remains ambiguous. CDR3 length: 14 residues. Germline assignment: CDR1 SGHTA and CDR2 FQGNSA. V lost 2 bases to trimming and J lost 2 bases, with 10 bases between them. CDR3 nucleotide sequence: TGTGCCAGCAGCTTACGGAGCAGAACCTACGAGCAGTACTTC. It yields the protein CASSLRSRTYEQYF.

V usage is TRBV30 and J usage is TRBJ1-3; 8 bases are a match to TRBD1. V was pared by 2 bases and J by 9 bases, with 6 bases of the junction left unmatched. This CDR3 has 13 amino acids. Germline V lookup: CDR1 GTSNPN, CDR2 SVGIG (reference sequence). The CDR3 here is CAWSNWTGITIYF. DNA for the CDR3: TGTGCCTGGAGTAACTGGACAGGGATCACCATATATTTT.

V gene TRBV14 combines with J gene TRBJ2-3, with D unresolved. Germline V gene data show CDR1 as SGHDN and CDR2 as FVKESK. CDR3 length: 14 residues. V lost 4 bases and J lost 6, with 14 bases in between. CDR3 bases: TGTGCCAGCAGCCTTCGTGGAGCGTCGGATACGCAGTATTTT. This gives the protein CASSLRGASDTQYF. The whole variable domain, filled in from reference TRBV14 and TRBJ2-3, reads EAGVTQFPSHSVIEKGQTVTLRCDPISGHDNLYWYRRVMGKEIKFLLHFVKESKQDESGMPNNRFLAERTGGTYSTLKVQPAELEDSGVYFCASSLRGASDTQYFGPGTRLTVL.

The chain couples TRBV10-3 to TRBJ2-3, with D possibly TRBD2 on 6 matching bases. The germline V gene has CDR1 ENHRY and CDR2 SYGVKD. The CDR3 has 13 residues. With 10 bases removed from V and 4 bases from J, the gap between germline ends came to 15 bases. CDR3 amino acids: CATKPGVADTQYF. The CDR3, as DNA: TGTGCCACCAAACCGGGGGTAGCAGATACGCAGTATTTT.